This T cell receptor beta chain was sequenced during a study of shared T cell receptors in the human thymus. Data came from immunoSEQ multiplex PCR; TCRdb stores just in-frame clones and leaves some out. This table holds hundreds of thousands of clones, over 75% found once. Per the germline V gene, CDR1 is SEHNR and CDR2 is FQNEAQ (reference sequence). The V gene end was trimmed by 2 bases and the J gene end by 4 bases; junction bases not matched to a gene: 4. This CDR3 contains 14 residues. Separately, the same data were catalogued under a study of human thymus T cells. That work states: Usage of V and J genes appeared biased in thymic and blood repertoires. As related research reported, thymic repertoires overlapped highly among unrelated individuals.

Sequencing was carried out using thymocytes. The TCR was taken from a girl less than two years old with a congenital heart defect. The chain links TRBV7-9 to TRBJ1-2, with 7 bases matching TRBD1. This CDR3 is CASSLKTGIYGYTF. Here the CDR3 DNA reads TGTGCCAGCAGCTTAAAGACAGGGATCTATGGCTACACCTTC.